A selection of T cell receptor beta chains follows, all from one sample in a study of breast tumors, draining lymph nodes, adjacent tissues. TCRdb re-called the multiplex PCR reads through MiXCR, storing one row per CDR3 protein. The sample contains approximately 130,000 distinct CDR3 sequences, 21% of which appear only once. The sequencing input was axillary lymph node tissue. These receptors came from a female donor with breast cancer. Some clones in this sample may be carry-over from other donors' samples. The CDR3 runs from the conserved cysteine through the conserved F or W. Fields, in order: clone size, CDR3 length, V gene, D gene, J gene, CDR3 DNA, CDR3 protein. A D gene is named only where the DNA matches it firmly. Some rows have no size entry. The others give once, few or many, or a class for an expanded clone.

size: few; length: 13; V: TRBV12-3/TRBV12-4; D: .; J: TRBJ2-4; DNA: TGTGCCAGCAGCGGACTAGCCAAAAACATTCAGTACTTC; CDR3: CASSGLAKNIQYF
size: many; length: 14; V: TRBV5-1; D: .; J: TRBJ1-2; DNA: TGCGCCAGCAGCAATCGGAGTTTAGGCTATGGCTACACCTTC; CDR3: CASSNRSLGYGYTF
size: many; length: 19; V: TRBV7-3; D: TRBD1; J: TRBJ2-3; DNA: TGTGCCAGCAGCTTATTGGCGTCGAGTACAGGGGGCCTCACAGATACGCAGTATTTT; CDR3: CASSLLASSTGGLTDTQYF
size: many; length: 13; V: TRBV20-1; D: .; J: TRBJ2-1; DNA: TGCAGTGCTAAGGGAGTAGCATACAATGAGCAGTTCTTC; CDR3: CSAKGVAYNEQFF
size: .; length: 16; V: TRBV15; D: TRBD1; J: TRBJ1-6; DNA: TGTGCCACCAGCAGCCCCGGACAGGGGGCCAGCTCACCCCTCCACTTT; CDR3: CATSSPGQGASSPLHF
size: many; length: 13; V: TRBV7-3; D: .; J: TRBJ1-5; DNA: TGTGCCAGCAGCTTAACCTCAAATCAGCCCCAGCATTTT; CDR3: CASSLTSNQPQHF
size: .; length: 16; V: TRBV6-1; D: .; J: TRBJ1-5; DNA: TGTGCCAGCAAAGGCAGAGCTTATTATAGCAATCAGCCCCAGCATTTT; CDR3: CASKGRAYYSNQPQHF
size: many; length: 17; V: TRBV20-1; D: TRBD2; J: TRBJ2-7; DNA: TGCAGTGCTTTCTCGGTCGAGCGGGAGGCCGCCTTTTACGAGCAGTACTTC; CDR3: CSAFSVEREAAFYEQYF
size: .; length: 16; V: TRBV28; D: TRBD2; J: TRBJ2-1; DNA: TGTGCCAGCAGTCCCAGTAAGGGCGGGGGCTACAATGAGCAGTTCTTC; CDR3: CASSPSKGGGYNEQFF
size: many; length: 12; V: TRBV29-1; D: .; J: TRBJ1-2; DNA: TGCAGCGTTGAAGAGGTGATCTATGGCTACACCTTC; CDR3: CSVEEVIYGYTF
size: many; length: 13; V: TRBV19; D: .; J: TRBJ2-2; DNA: TGTGCCAGTAAGGGGGGGCCCACCGGGGAGCTGTTTTTT; CDR3: CASKGGPTGELFF
size: .; length: 16; V: TRBV13; D: TRBD2; J: TRBJ2-1; DNA: TGTGCCAGCGGCTTATCGGTGCTAGCGGGAGCCAATGAGCAGCTCTTC; CDR3: CASGLSVLAGANEQLF
size: many; length: 16; V: TRBV5-1; D: TRBD2; J: TRBJ2-3; DNA: TGCGCCAGCAGCCGCGACTCCGGGACTAGCGCCGATACGCAGTATTTT; CDR3: CASSRDSGTSADTQYF
size: many; length: 15; V: TRBV3-1; D: .; J: TRBJ2-7; DNA: TGTGCCAGCAGCCAGGACCCAGGGACCACCTACGAGCAGTACTTC; CDR3: CASSQDPGTTYEQYF
size: many; length: 17; V: TRBV14; D: TRBD2; J: TRBJ2-1; DNA: TGTGCCAGCAGCCGGTATAGCGGGAGGGCCCTTGGCAATGAGCAGTTCTTC; CDR3: CASSRYSGRALGNEQFF
size: many; length: 15; V: TRBV20-1; D: .; J: TRBJ2-7; DNA: TGCAGTGCCGTTGACTCGCGGACTACCAACTACGAGCAGTACTTC; CDR3: CSAVDSRTTNYEQYF
size: many; length: 13; V: TRBV28; D: .; J: TRBJ1-2; DNA: TGTGCCAGCAGTGGCAGGGTAGCGTATGGCTACACCTTC; CDR3: CASSGRVAYGYTF
size: .; length: 12; V: TRBV11-2; D: .; J: TRBJ2-5; DNA: TGTGCCAGCAGCCAGACCCAAGAGACCCAGTACTTC; CDR3: CASSQTQETQYF
size: many; length: 15; V: TRBV2; D: .; J: TRBJ2-1; DNA: TGTGCCAGCCACCCTCGTCGGAGCTCCTACAATGAGCAGTTCTTC; CDR3: CASHPRRSSYNEQFF
size: .; length: 15; V: TRBV7-3; D: .; J: TRBJ2-1; DNA: TGTGCCAGCAGCTTAGACGGGGACAATTACAATGAGCAGTTCTTC; CDR3: CASSLDGDNYNEQFF
size: many; length: 15; V: TRBV20-1; D: TRBD2; J: TRBJ2-1; DNA: TGCAGTGCTAGGGTAGCGGGAGAGGTATTCAATGAGCAGTTCTTC; CDR3: CSARVAGEVFNEQFF
size: .; length: 14; V: TRBV28; D: .; J: TRBJ2-7; DNA: TGTGCCAGCAGCCTCAGGGGTCACTCCTACGGGCAGTACTTC; CDR3: CASSLRGHSYGQYF
size: many; length: 13; V: TRBV27; D: .; J: TRBJ2-7; DNA: TGTGCCAGCAGCCGGGGTTTGTGGTACGAGCAGTACTTC; CDR3: CASSRGLWYEQYF
size: many; length: 14; V: TRBV6-1; D: TRBD2; J: TRBJ2-7; DNA: TGTGCCAGCAGTGATGCTGGGGAGGGCCACGAGCAGTACTTC; CDR3: CASSDAGEGHEQYF
size: many; length: 16; V: TRBV5-6; D: .; J: TRBJ2-2; DNA: TGTGCCAGCAGCTGGAACGGACAGCCGAACACCGGGGAGCTGTTTTTT; CDR3: CASSWNGQPNTGELFF
size: many; length: 11; V: TRBV5-6; D: .; J: TRBJ1-2; DNA: TGTGCCAGCAGCTTGGGGAGGAGATCTACGTTC; CDR3: CASSLGRRSTF
size: .; length: 15; V: TRBV14; D: .; J: TRBJ2-3; DNA: TGTGCCAGCAGCCAAGATCGGGGGGCTGGGGATACGCAGTATTTT; CDR3: CASSQDRGAGDTQYF
size: many; length: 13; V: TRBV11-2; D: .; J: TRBJ2-5; DNA: TGTGCCAGCAGCTTTAGTGAGAGAGAGACCCAGTACTTC; CDR3: CASSFSERETQYF
size: many; length: 14; V: TRBV5-1; D: .; J: TRBJ2-7; DNA: TGCGCCAGCAGCCTTGACAGTTGGTCCTACGAGCAGTACTTC; CDR3: CASSLDSWSYEQYF
size: .; length: 15; V: TRBV4-1; D: TRBD1; J: TRBJ1-2; DNA: TGCGCCAGCAGCCTTACACCGGACAGGAACTATGGCTACACCTTC; CDR3: CASSLTPDRNYGYTF
size: many; length: 13; V: TRBV6-5; D: .; J: TRBJ2-3; DNA: TGTGCCAGCTTGGAGGGAGGCACAGATACGCAGTATTTT; CDR3: CASLEGGTDTQYF
size: many; length: 13; V: TRBV30; D: .; J: TRBJ2-5; DNA: TGTGCCTGGAGTCAGGGGGGGGAAGAGACCCAGTACTTC; CDR3: CAWSQGGEETQYF
size: many; length: 15; V: TRBV2; D: TRBD2; J: TRBJ2-1; DNA: TGTGCCAGCAGGACCGGGACTAGCGATGACAATGAGCAGTTCTTC; CDR3: CASRTGTSDDNEQFF
size: many; length: 14; V: TRBV12-3/TRBV12-4; D: .; J: TRBJ1-2; DNA: TGTGCCAGCAGATCACGGACCGGCCCCTATGGCTACACCTTC; CDR3: CASRSRTGPYGYTF
size: many; length: 14; V: TRBV27; D: .; J: TRBJ2-1; DNA: TGTGCCAGCAGCTTAGTGGCGGCCTACAATGAGCAGTTCTTC; CDR3: CASSLVAAYNEQFF
size: many; length: 15; V: TRBV6-5; D: TRBD2; J: TRBJ2-3; DNA: TGTGCCAGCAGCACAGGACTAGCTAGCACAGATACGCAGTATTTT; CDR3: CASSTGLASTDTQYF
size: many; length: 15; V: TRBV12-3/TRBV12-4; D: TRBD1; J: TRBJ1-5; DNA: TGTGCCAGCAGTTTAGGGACAGGGAACAATCAGCCCCAGCATTTT; CDR3: CASSLGTGNNQPQHF
size: many; length: 12; V: TRBV6-5; D: .; J: TRBJ2-1; DNA: TGTGCCAGCAGTACACGACACAATGAGCAGTTCTTC; CDR3: CASSTRHNEQFF
size: many; length: 13; V: TRBV11-2; D: .; J: TRBJ2-5; DNA: TGTGCCAGCTCCCCACAGGTCACAGAGACCCAGTACTTC; CDR3: CASSPQVTETQYF
size: many; length: 15; V: TRBV6-5; D: .; J: TRBJ2-1; DNA: TGTGCCAGCAGTTACTCGTGGGGGCTCTCCGATGAGCAGTTCTTC; CDR3: CASSYSWGLSDEQFF
size: many; length: 14; V: TRBV10-2; D: TRBD2; J: TRBJ2-7; DNA: TGCGCCAGCACCAATAGCGGGAGAGGTCACGAGCAGTACTTC; CDR3: CASTNSGRGHEQYF
size: many; length: 14; V: TRBV7-9; D: .; J: TRBJ2-2; DNA: TGTGCCAGCAGCTTTGCGGCGAACACCGGGGAGCTGTTTTTT; CDR3: CASSFAANTGELFF
size: many; length: 13; V: TRBV27; D: .; J: TRBJ2-2; DNA: TGTGCCAGCAGTCACAGCAACACCGGGGAGCTGTTTTTT; CDR3: CASSHSNTGELFF